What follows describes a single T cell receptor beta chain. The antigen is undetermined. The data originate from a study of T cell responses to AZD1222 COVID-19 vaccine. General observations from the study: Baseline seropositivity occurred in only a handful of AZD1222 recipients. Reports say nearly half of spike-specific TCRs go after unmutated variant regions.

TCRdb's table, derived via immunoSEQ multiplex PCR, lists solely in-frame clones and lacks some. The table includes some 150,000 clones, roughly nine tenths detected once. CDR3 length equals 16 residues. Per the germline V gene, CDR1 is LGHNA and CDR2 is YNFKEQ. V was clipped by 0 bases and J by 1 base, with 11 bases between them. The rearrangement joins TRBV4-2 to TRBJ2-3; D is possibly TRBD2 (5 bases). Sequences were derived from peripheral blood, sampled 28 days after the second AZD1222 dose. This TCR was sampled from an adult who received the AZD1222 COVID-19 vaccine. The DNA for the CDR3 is TGTGCCAGCAGCCAAGATCTGAGGGCCGGCACAGATACGCAGTATTTT. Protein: CASSQDLRAGTDTQYF.